This passage covers 27 T cell receptor beta chains from one sample sequenced in a study of blood T cell repertoires in COVID-19. Assay: immunoSEQ multiplex PCR; the TCRdb copy retains only in-frame clones and omits some. This table holds 35,000 to 45,000 clones, around 85% found once. Material for sequencing was peripheral blood. The receptors stem from a human donor in a cohort sampled during active COVID-19.

The rearrangement joins TRBV3-1 (or the pseudogene TRBV3-2) to TRBJ1-2, with no clear D. CDR1 LGHDT and CDR2 YNNKEL come from the germline V gene (reference sequence). The CDR3 sequence is 13 residues long. V dropped 2 bases and J dropped 0 bases, with 4 bases sitting between them. In DNA, the CDR3 is TGTGCCAGCAGCCAAAACTCTAACTATGGCTACACCTTC. Its protein product is CASSQNSNYGYTF.

This chain connects TRBV15 to TRBJ1-2; D not resolved. V shed 0 bases and J shed 0 bases, with 11 bases lying between them. Germline V CDR1 and CDR2: LNHNV, YYDKDF (reference sequence). The CDR3 spans 16 residues. For the CDR3, the DNA is TGTGCCACCAGCAGAGATCGAGGGAAAGCTAACTATGGCTACACCTTC. This translates into CATSRDRGKANYGYTF.

This chain joins TRBV7-3 and TRBJ2-3; D might be TRBD2 (6 bases). Trimming pared 8 bases from V and 0 bases from J, leaving 6 bases between. The CDR3 loop spans 12 amino acids. Germline values: CDR1 SGHTA, CDR2 FQGTGA. The CDR3 loop is CASGTSTDTQYF. CDR3 in DNA: TGTGCCAGCGGGACTAGCACAGATACGCAGTATTTT.

The chain employs TRBV6-5 and TRBJ1-1, with a weak D call TRBD1 (6 bases). The CDR3 contains 15 residues. CDR1 MNHEY and CDR2 SVGAGI come from the germline V gene. Trimming stripped 0 bases from V and 3 bases from J, with 11 bases between. Here the CDR3 DNA reads TGTGCCAGCAGTTACTCGATGGGGGCGGACACTGAAGCTTTCTTT. It specifies CASSYSMGADTEAFF.

The rearrangement uses TRBV2 and TRBJ2-5; 7 bases fit TRBD1. Germline CDR1 reads SNHLY; CDR2 reads FYNNEI. The trim removed 9 bases at V and 4 bases at J, leaving 14 bases unmatched. This CDR3 spans 15 amino acids. In DNA, the CDR3 is TGTGCCAGTAGACTCACAGGGGTCCCAAGAGAGACCCAGTACTTC. Its translation: CASRLTGVPRETQYF. The full variable domain, rest sourced from reference TRBV2 and TRBJ2-5, is EPEVTQTPSHQVTQMGQEVILRCVPISNHLYFYWYRQILGQKVEFLVSFYNNEISEKSEIFDDQFSVERPDGSNFTLKIRSTKLEDSAMYFCASRLTGVPRETQYFGPGTRLLVL.

CDR3 nucleotides: TGTGCCAGCAGTTTCCCGGGGACTAGCACCGAGCAGTACTTC. This translates into CASSFPGTSTEQYF. V gene TRBV6-1 combines with J gene TRBJ2-7, with 9 bases aligning to TRBD2. Looked up from germline, CDR1 is MNHNS and CDR2 is SASEGT. The CDR3 contains 14 residues. Germline trimming cut 5 bases from V and 6 bases from J; bases unmatched to any gene: 8.

This sequence joins TRBV15 and TRBJ2-7, with D unclear. CDR1 and CDR2 (germline): LNHNV, YYDKDF (reference sequence). V was trimmed by 1 base and J by 0 bases, leaving 7 bases between them. The CDR3 loop spans 14 amino acids. The DNA for the CDR3 is TGTGCCACCAGCAGAGGTACAGACTCCTACGAGCAGTACTTC. The encoded protein is CATSRGTDSYEQYF.

J is TRBJ1-1 and V is TRBV19; D is ambiguous. Trimming took off 6 bases at V and 1 base at J, with 9 bases between the two ends. The CDR3 consists of 13 residues. In germline, CDR1 is LNHDA, CDR2 SQIVND (reference sequence). CDR3 sequence reads: CASRPRGNTEAFF. In DNA, the CDR3 is TGTGCCAGTAGACCACGGGGGAACACTGAAGCTTTCTTT.

This clone was observed a few times. The genes are TRBV10-3 and TRBJ2-3, with TRBD2 matching over 10 bases. The length of the CDR3 is 12 residues. V shed 7 bases, J shed 6 bases, and the junction held 1 base outside the gene matches. The germline V gene has CDR1 ENHRY and CDR2 SYGVKD. CDR3 coding DNA: TGTGCCATCACAGCGGGAGGGGATACGCAGTATTTT. Amino acids: CAITAGGDTQYF.

J is TRBJ1-5 and V is TRBV18; D not certain. V dropped 6 bases and J dropped 0 bases, with 15 bases sitting between them. The germline CDR1 and CDR2 sequences are KGHSH and LQKENI. The CDR3 contains 16 residues. CDR3 DNA: TGTGCCAGCTCTCTCAGTGCGAACTATAGCAATCAGCCCCAGCATTTT. It specifies CASSLSANYSNQPQHF.

The V gene is TRBV5-1, the J gene TRBJ1-1, with 7 bases fitting TRBD1. V shed 7 bases, J shed 0 bases, and the junction held 9 bases outside the gene matches. The CDR3 runs 15 residues. Germline values: CDR1 SGHRS, CDR2 YFSETQ. The CDR3 bases are TGCGCCAGCCGACCACCAGGGACAGTGAACACTGAAGCTTTCTTT. Translation gives CASRPPGTVNTEAFF.

This chain uses TRBV18 with TRBJ2-7; D possibly corresponds to TRBD1 (5 bases). V was cut by 3 bases and J by 6 bases, with 18 bases left in between. This CDR3 region has 15 residues. CDR1 and CDR2 from the germline V gene are KGHSH and LQKENI. CDR3 nucleotide sequence: TGTGCCAGCTCACCTCCGTCGTTGGGGCTGGCCGAGCAGTACTTC. Its protein is CASSPPSLGLAEQYF.

The genes are TRBV4-2 and TRBJ1-6; perhaps TRBD1 as D (5 bases). The V and J ends lost 4 bases and 8 bases respectively, with 18 bases between them. CDR3 length equals 16 residues. Per germline, CDR1 LGHNA and CDR2 YNFKEQ. CDR3 loop: CASSPDRSRVDSPLHF. In DNA, the CDR3 is TGTGCCAGCAGCCCGGACCGGAGCAGGGTGGATTCACCCCTCCACTTT.

The gene calls are TRBV15 and TRBJ2-5; D is possibly TRBD2 (7 bases). Trimming took off 4 bases at V and 4 bases at J, with 22 bases between the two ends. The CDR3 contains 17 residues. Germline V CDR1 and CDR2: LNHNV, YYDKDF (reference sequence). CDR3 in amino acids: CATSTYGEGGIGETQYF. CDR3 nucleotides: TGTGCCACCAGCACCTACGGGGAGGGGGGTATTGGAGAGACCCAGTACTTC.

The CDR3 is CASSPRTDPNEKLFF. CDR3 DNA: TGTGCCAGTAGTCCCCGGACAGACCCTAATGAAAAACTGTTTTTT. The chain links TRBV19 to TRBJ1-4; a weak D match, TRBD1 (6 bases). The germline V gene has CDR1 LNHDA and CDR2 SQIVND (reference sequence). The CDR3 covers 15 residues. Trimming removed 5 bases at V and 3 bases at J, with 13 bases between.

The chain uses TRBV19 and TRBJ2-7; TRBD2 agrees at 12 bases. Per the germline V gene, CDR1 is LNHDA and CDR2 is SQIVND (reference sequence). The CDR3 totals 17 residues. Trimming removed 3 bases from V and 3 bases from J; junction bases left unmatched: 9. CDR3: CASSMCLAGGQCYEQYF. The DNA of the CDR3 is TGTGCCAGTAGTATGTGTCTAGCGGGAGGGCAATGCTACGAGCAGTACTTC.

CDR3 bases: TGTGCCAGCAGTCGAACTCCCGGGACAGGGGCTAATCAGCCCCAGCATTTT. This translates into CASSRTPGTGANQPQHF. The chain couples TRBV2 to TRBJ1-5; 10 bases match TRBD1. Looked up from germline, CDR1 is SNHLY and CDR2 is FYNNEI. The junction had 11 bases not matched to a gene; V was cut back by 5 bases and J by 4 bases. The CDR3 is made up of 17 amino acids.

This clone has a single count. The chain has TRBV5-1 and TRBJ2-7; D possibly corresponds to TRBD1 (6 bases). Trimming removed 4 bases at V and 2 bases at J, with 13 bases between. Germline V CDR1 and CDR2: SGHRS, YFSETQ. The CDR3 contains 14 residues. DNA of the CDR3: TGCGCCAGCAGCGAATCCGGGACAACCTACGAGCAGTACTTC. This encodes CASSESGTTYEQYF.

The gene calls are TRBV9 and TRBJ1-6, with a weak D call TRBD1 (6 bases). The V gene lost 2 bases and the J gene lost 6 bases, with 12 bases spanning the gap. The germline gives CDR1 SGDLS, CDR2 YYNGEE. The CDR3 loop spans 15 amino acids. The CDR3 spells CASSVTGSANSPLHF. The CDR3 coding sequence is TGTGCCAGCAGCGTGACAGGTTCGGCTAATTCACCCCTCCACTTT.

This chain joins TRBV7-2 and TRBJ2-1; TRBD2 matches at 12 bases. The V and J ends lost 2 bases and 5 bases, in that order; junction bases with no gene match: 1. Germline V lookup: CDR1 SGHTA, CDR2 FQGNSA. CDR3 length: 15 residues. The chain's CDR3 is CASSLLAGGNNEQFF. In DNA, the CDR3 is TGTGCCAGCAGCTTACTAGCGGGGGGGAACAATGAGCAGTTCTTC. Full variable domain (outside the CDR3, taken from reference TRBV7-2 and TRBJ2-1): GAGVSQSPSNKVTEKGKDVELRCDPISGHTALYWYRQSLGQGLEFLIYFQGNSAPDKSGLPSDRFSAERTGGSVSTLTIQRTQQEDSAVYLCASSLLAGGNNEQFFGPGTRLTVL.

In its sample, this clone was seen a few times. The rearrangement joins TRBV28 to TRBJ1-5; 8 bases are a match to TRBD1. The CDR3 length is 15 residues. The ends lost 6 bases at V and 4 bases at J; junction bases unmatched: 8. Germline-derived CDR1 and CDR2 are MDHEN and SYDVKM. The CDR3 here is CASSPGGRGNQPQHF. The CDR3 DNA reads as TGTGCCAGCAGCCCAGGGGGCAGGGGGAATCAGCCCCAGCATTTT. The variable domain in full, completed from reference TRBV28 and TRBJ1-5, reads DVKVTQSSRYLVKRTGEKVFLECVQDMDHENMFWYRQDPGLGLRLIYFSYDVKMKEKGDIPEGYSVSREKKERFSLILESASTNQTSMYLCASSPGGRGNQPQHFGDGTRLSIL.

CDR3 sequence (DNA): TGTGCCAGCAGCCCTGGACAGGGCGGAGTCACCGGGGAGCTGTTTTTT. Translating it yields CASSPGQGGVTGELFF. The V and J genes are TRBV7-2 and TRBJ2-2; TRBD1 matches at 8 bases. CDR1 is SGHTA, CDR2 FQGNSA, per germline. V shed 5 bases and J 4 bases; nucleotides not matched to a gene: 9. CDR3 length: 16 amino acids. The full variable domain, completed using reference TRBV7-2 and TRBJ2-2, is GAGVSQSPSNKVTEKGKDVELRCDPISGHTALYWYRQSLGQGLEFLIYFQGNSAPDKSGLPSDRFSAERTGGSVSTLTIQRTQQEDSAVYLCASSPGQGGVTGELFFGEGSRLTVL.

This chain uses TRBV2 with TRBJ1-4, with TRBD1 matching 8 bases. V gave up 6 bases and J gave up 8 bases; unmatched junction bases: 8. The CDR3 has 14 amino acids. Germline CDR1 and CDR2: SNHLY and FYNNEI. CDR3 loop: CASRTGTGGEKLFF. The CDR3, as DNA: TGTGCCAGCAGAACCGGGACAGGAGGGGAAAAACTGTTTTTT.

As DNA, the CDR3 is TGTGCCAGCAGCTTTGGTTCTAGCGGTTTCTTGGGGGCCAATGAGCAGTTCTTC. This gives the protein CASSFGSSGFLGANEQFF. The chain links TRBV5-4 to TRBJ2-1, with D possibly TRBD2 on 7 matching bases. CDR1 is SGHNT, CDR2 YYREEE, per germline (reference sequence). Trimming stripped 2 bases from V and 6 bases from J, with 24 bases between. This CDR3 has 18 amino acids.

The genes are TRBV18 and TRBJ2-7; D might be TRBD1 (6 bases). V lost 1 base and J lost 6, with 16 bases in between. The germline V gene encodes CDR1 KGHSH and CDR2 LQKENI. The CDR3 has 15 amino acids. CDR3 sequence reads: CASSPRATGLGEQYF. The DNA for the CDR3 is TGTGCCAGCTCACCACGGGCAACAGGGCTGGGCGAGCAGTACTTC. Drawing the rest from reference TRBV18 and TRBJ2-7, the complete variable domain is NAGVMQNPRHLVRRRGQEARLRCSPMKGHSHVYWYRQLPEEGLKFMVYLQKENIIDESGMPKERFSAEFPKEGPSILRIQQVVRGDSAAYFCASSPRATGLGEQYFGPGTRLTVT.

In this sample, this clone turned up once. CDR3 residues: CASSLGSVIYGYTF. The CDR3 nucleotides read TGTGCCAGCAGCTTAGGCAGTGTGATCTATGGCTACACCTTC. V and J are TRBV11-2 and TRBJ1-2; D is unclear. V was pared by 1 base and J by 4 bases, with 10 bases between. The CDR3 is 14 residues long. Looked up from germline, CDR1 is SGHAT and CDR2 is FQNNGV.

The rearrangement uses TRBV7-9 and TRBJ2-1; no clear D. Trimming took off 5 bases at V and 4 bases at J, with 12 bases between the two ends. The CDR3 is 14 amino acids. Looked up from germline, CDR1 is SEHNR and CDR2 is FQNEAQ (reference sequence). Written as DNA, the CDR3 is TGTGCCAGCAGCCCACCCCCCAGTTACAATGAGCAGTTCTTC. Translating gives CASSPPPSYNEQFF.